This T cell receptor beta chain was identified during a study of blood T cell repertoires in COVID-19. Across the study: T cells, B-cell-depleted T cells, or PBMCs supplied cDNA or gDNA.

Source study methods: Researchers report that nucleated cell counts were estimated from reference gene primer amplification. The protocol was immunoSEQ multiplex PCR, while the TCRdb copy is restricted to in-frame clones and leaves out a portion. V and J calls and clone size follow that table, whereas D and trimming were derived from the DNA. Found here are 60,000 to 90,000 clones, 70% to 90% of them singletons; the top ten hold roughly 19%. This receptor was taken from a human donor in a cohort sampled during active COVID-19. Source material: peripheral blood.

The CDR3 DNA is TGTGCCAGCAGCCCGCATCAACTAGCGGGGGGGCCTAGTGAGCAGTTCTTC. The encoded protein is CASSPHQLAGGPSEQFF. The V and J genes are TRBV7-3 and TRBJ2-1, with TRBD2 matching 13 bases. Germline-derived CDR1 and CDR2 are SGHTA and FQGTGA. After removal of 5 bases from V and 9 bases from J, the junction contained 13 bases not matched to a gene. CDR3 length equals 17 residues.